This section outlines one T cell receptor beta chain sequence together with its context. It has no known antigen specificity. No conserved phenylalanine or tryptophan is present at the end of the CDR3, so a read error is the likely explanation. This sample stems from a study of tumor and adjacent non-tumor tissue in lung cancer (dated by TCRdb to between 2018 and 2020). For the wider study: Patients with adenocarcinoma (about twelve), squamous cell carcinoma (2) and small cell lung cancer (1) were included in the cohort. A few dozen paired specimens, one tumor and one normal lung sample per patient, were profiled by TCRbeta CDR3 sequencing. Bulk TCRbeta repertoires were compared between lung tumor tissue and matched distant non-tumor lung tissue obtained from 15 or so lung cancer patients. Sequencing generated a total of some 130 million productive TCRbeta reads, averaging around 4.3 million reads per sample. Among the roughly 15 patients, ages ranged from about 30 to 80 years, roughly ten were men and 5 were women, and disease was TNM stage I to III. The study at large found these results: Only approximately 14 patients were included in the cohort, and the need for larger samples and more detailed clinical data was noted by the authors. TCR diversity was significantly higher in younger patients, and higher tumor TCR diversity was associated with shorter overall and disease-free survival. TCR diversity (inverse Simpson) was significantly higher in tumor than in normal lung tissue (431.37 vs 166.20, P = 0.0075, Mann-Whitney U test). A significantly larger cumulative share of the repertoire was made up by the top 100 clones in normal lung than in tumor tissue. Peripheral blood was not sequenced, so blood TCRbeta repertoires in these lung cancer patients were not examined. Neither the sequencing platform nor unique molecular identifiers are mentioned in the methods.

The CDR3 contains 13 residues when both ends are counted. Just CDR3 DNA is preserved here, 39 bases in frame from base 1. From the germline V gene, CDR1 is MNHEY and CDR2 is SVGAGI. V and J are truncated by 2 bases and 1 base respectively, leaving an intervening sequence of 5 bases. RNA was isolated from bulk unsorted tissue, and RNA quality was assessed with a NanoDrop ND-1000 and an Agilent 2100. For the normal lung samples, distant non-tumor tissue was collected more than 3 cm away from the tumor edge. The donors were newly diagnosed lung cancer patients admitted for thoracic surgery in China from August to November 2014 who had not received prior chemotherapy. The study excluded patients who had received radiotherapy or chemotherapy before or who had another cancer at the same time. Surgical tissue pieces of roughly 1-2.2 cm3 were preserved in RNAlater solution and stored at -80 °C until use.

The method behind the library was multiplex PCR. TCRdb shows the sequencer as Illumina HiSeq 2500. Following protocols modified from ARM-PCR, the researchers constructed TCRbeta libraries through three rounds of nested PCR with primers (Table S4). PCR products of 200-500 bp were gel-excised and purified with the QIAquick gel extraction kit before sequencing. In the original analysis: Reads were cleaned with Trimmomatic, merged with FLASH into complete CDR3 sequences, and assigned to V(D)J germline segments with MiTCR. VDJtools was used to compute clonal diversity as the inverse Simpson's index. In-frame sequences lacking a premature stop codon were counted as productive reads. The public reads were reanalyzed by TCRdb: fastp trimming at Q25, MiXCR alignment, in-frame beta chains only. Rows are combined by CDR3 protein, so each entry shows the most common genes and DNA. The V and J calls here are based on TCRdb, not the publication. This sample lists 52,000 or so distinct CDR3 sequences; 60% to 80% were detected once. The ten largest clonotypes hold 20% to 25% of the sample.

The specimen sequenced was distant non-tumor lung tissue. In this chain, TRBV6-5 is recombined with TRBJ2-5, with no reliable assignment of the D segment. The receptor was isolated from a woman aged 55-70 years with non-small cell lung cancer. The CDR3 region has the sequence CASSYDSQETQYL. The DNA sequence is given as TGTGCCAGCAGTTACGATAGCCAAGAGACCCAGTACTTA.